This T cell receptor beta chain was sequenced for a study of long-term antiretroviral therapy in people with HIV. The run of the v3.0 immunoSEQ assay was at survey level. The assay was immunoSEQ multiplex PCR, and TCRdb's table has in-frame clones only and misses some. The table shows thousands of clones, with 73% occurring only once. Per the germline V gene, CDR1 is SEHNR and CDR2 is FQNEAQ (reference sequence). The V segment lost 5 bases and the J segment 1 base; nucleotides outside the gene matches: 5. The CDR3 sequence is 15 residues long. The TCR comes from a man aged 35 to 55 with HIV. This chain joins TRBV7-9 and TRBJ1-1, with TRBD1 identical over 9 bases. The sample consisted of unsorted PBMCs, taken 0.2 years after starting antiretroviral therapy. CDR3 region: CASSAGQGTNTEAFF. CDR3 bases: TGTGCCAGCAGCGCCGGACAGGGGACGAACACTGAAGCTTTCTTT.